The 2 T cell receptor beta chains in this list originate from one sample, sequenced in a study of CD8+ T cells in alopecia areata (dated by TCRdb to about 2018). Library preparation used the immunoSEQ multiplex PCR assay. For TCR sequencing, RNA was extracted from every sample and reverse transcribed into cDNA to serve as template. The clones in this table, taken by TCRdb from immuneACCESS, are in-frame only. Not every clone is retained; where verified, under half of the shortfall comes from an unresolved V gene, and the cause of the rest is unknown. This sample holds 150,000 to 200,000 clones; 50% to 70% were observed only once. Of the sample, 1.7% is held by the ten largest clones. In light of the paper, this sample's time point label describes: baseline before oral tofacitinib. The sequences come from CD4+ T cells sorted from blood, collected at week 0. The receptors shown here come from a human donor with alopecia areata.

A note on this clone: The same CDR3 arises from other DNA sequences in this sample as well. This sequence joins TRBV30 and TRBJ1-5; no firm D call. V was clipped by 0 bases and J by 4 bases, with 10 bases between them. Germline V gives CDR1 GTSNPN, CDR2 SVGIG (reference sequence). CDR3 size: 14 residues. In nucleotides, the CDR3 is TGTGCCTGGAGTGTTATAGGGCCTAATCAGCCCCAGCATTTT. Amino acid sequence: CAWSVIGPNQPQHF.

This chain uses TRBV29-1 with TRBJ1-2, with D perhaps TRBD1 (5 bases). The CDR3 length is 14 residues. The germline gives CDR1 SQVTM, CDR2 ANQGSEA. The V end was cut by 1 base, the J end by 1 base, with 10 bases between. CDR3 amino acids: CSVEAPDSNYGYTF. CDR3 bases: TGCAGCGTTGAAGCGCCCGACAGTAACTATGGCTACACCTTC.